The sequence of this T cell receptor beta chain was determined in a study of identical twins. Study-level results: While abundant cord blood beta clonotypes carried fewer insertions, memory repertoires showed no such pattern. Invariant populations such as MAIT and iNKT cells could partly muddle zero-insertion analyses.

A few counts support this clonotype. What it recognizes is unknown. TCRdb used MiXCR to reprocess the 5' RACE reads, holding one entry per CDR3 protein. The sample carries 200,000 to 300,000 distinct CDR3 sequences, about 7% recorded once. The CDR3 loop spans 15 amino acids. Germline assignment: CDR1 DFQATT and CDR2 SNEGSKA (reference sequence). V dropped 2 bases and J dropped 5 bases, with 16 bases sitting between them. The data were also submitted as part of a second study, on yellow fever vaccine responses in identical twins.

The sequenced sample was memory (CD45RO+) T cells sorted from blood. This clonotype originated in a woman younger than 35 in good health. The chain is built from TRBV20-1 and TRBJ2-1, with D possibly TRBD2 on 7 matching bases. The CDR3 reads CSARKGGAGNNEQFF. CDR3 bases: TGCAGTGCTAGAAAGGGGGGGGCGGGCAACAATGAGCAGTTCTTC.